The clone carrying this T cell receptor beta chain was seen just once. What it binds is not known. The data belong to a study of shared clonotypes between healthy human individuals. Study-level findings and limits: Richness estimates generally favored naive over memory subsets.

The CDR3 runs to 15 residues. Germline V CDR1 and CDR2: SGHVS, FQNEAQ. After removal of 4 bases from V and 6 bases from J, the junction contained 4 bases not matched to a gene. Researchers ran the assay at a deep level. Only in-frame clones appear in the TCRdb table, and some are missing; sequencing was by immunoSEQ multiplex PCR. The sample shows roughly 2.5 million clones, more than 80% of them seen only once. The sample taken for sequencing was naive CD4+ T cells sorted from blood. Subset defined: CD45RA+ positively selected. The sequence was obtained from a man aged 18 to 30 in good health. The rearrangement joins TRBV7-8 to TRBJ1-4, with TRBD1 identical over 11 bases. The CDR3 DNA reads TGTGCCAGCAGCTCCCGGGACAGGGGGTATGAAAAACTGTTTTTT. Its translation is CASSSRDRGYEKLFF.